Listed below are T cell receptor beta chains from one sample, sequenced in a study of somatic mutations in cytotoxic T cells in rheumatoid arthritis. This table comes from immunoSEQ multiplex PCR, and its TCRdb copy is limited to in-frame clones, with some not included. Found here are fewer than 25,000 clones, about four fifths of them singletons; the top ten hold roughly a tenth. The sample comprised CD8+ T cells sorted from blood. The receptors shown here come from a woman aged 50 to 65 in good health. The CDR3 runs from the conserved cysteine through the conserved F or W. Fields, in order: V gene, J gene, clone size, CDR3 protein. The size field is filled for only some rows; it gives once, few, many or a size class.

>TRBV5-1|TRBJ2-2|-
CASRPLRGTGELFF
>TRBV7-2|TRBJ2-7|-
CASSHPERADGAYEQYF
>TRBV30|TRBJ1-1|-
CAWSDTPETEAFF
>TRBV7-6|TRBJ1-5|-
CASSPGGPWGNQPQHF
>TRBV14|TRBJ2-3|-
CASSQVSTDTQYF
>TRBV7-9|TRBJ2-7|-
CASSRSGNSYEQYF
>TRBV11-1|TRBJ2-1|-
CASSPVMGHEQFF
>TRBV7-9|TRBJ2-3|-
CASRGGLGLTDTQYF
>TRBV11-3|TRBJ1-5|-
CASSLVNQPQHF
>TRBV6-1|TRBJ2-1|-
CATSIGSYNEQFF
>TRBV6-1|TRBJ1-1|few
CASSEGWGNTEAFF
>TRBV15|TRBJ1-2|-
CATSRGAELGNGYTF
>TRBV11-2|TRBJ2-1|-
CASSLDGTTNNEQFF
>TRBV6-5|TRBJ2-3|-
CASSPAGGGPDTQYF
>TRBV2|TRBJ1-2|-
CASLTGFGYTF
>TRBV6-5|TRBJ1-1|-
CASRVGTEAFF
>TRBV19|TRBJ1-5|few
CPLGEPQHF
>TRBV7-9|TRBJ2-7|medium-sized
CASSTLVGSRYEQYF
>TRBV9|TRBJ2-5|once
CASSEEGGGPGETQYF
>TRBV28|TRBJ2-7|few
CASRQGTGTYF
>TRBV9|TRBJ2-3|once
CASSPRVAGGVGTQYF
>TRBV4-3|TRBJ1-2|-
CASSQGLTGGNGYTF
>TRBV30|TRBJ1-1|-
CAWNQDKYEAFF
>TRBV7-9|TRBJ1-1|-
CASSLSQGQETEAFF
>TRBV2|TRBJ2-1|medium-sized
CASTPTSGRGDEQFF
>TRBV6-5|TRBJ2-1|-
CASSYLPINEQFF
>TRBV6-9|TRBJ1-5|-
CASRYFGRTNQPQHF
>TRBV27|TRBJ1-2|-
CASSRRGNFGYTF
>TRBV29-1|TRBJ1-2|-
CSVEDVGYYGYTF
>TRBV2|TRBJ1-1|-
CASRKTDEAFF
>TRBV2|TRBJ2-5|-
CAMLTGIQETQYF
>TRBV15|TRBJ1-1|-
CATSRGDRPQNTEAFF
>TRBV5-6|TRBJ1-6|once
CASSSGGTGSSYNSPLHF
>TRBV7-9|TRBJ1-1|-
CASSFFGWNTEAFF
>TRBV4-2|TRBJ2-3|-
CASSQAVAGGPDTQYF
>TRBV29-1|TRBJ2-2|once
CSVLAATNRGAHTGELFF
>TRBV28|TRBJ2-7|-
CASSLPGHTRTYEQYF
>TRBV7-9|TRBJ2-2|-
CASSRTGLAGSGELFF
>TRBV7-8|TRBJ1-2|once
CASTPAWSNGYTF
>TRBV6-1|TRBJ2-2|-
CAMQDGFSGELFF
>TRBV19|TRBJ1-6|-
CASSISGTGNSPLHF
>TRBV5-8|TRBJ1-1|-
CASSATAGPNTEAFF
>TRBV2|TRBJ1-1|-
CASRVRDRVSRNTEAFF
>TRBV29-1|TRBJ2-7|-
CSVEDDRVGLPYEQYF
>TRBV14|TRBJ2-7|-
CASSLGTTEQYF
>TRBV28|TRBJ1-1|few
CASSPYRGSLNTEAFF
>TRBV20-1|TRBJ2-1|-
CSAPKTREQFF
>TRBV9|TRBJ1-2|once
CASSVGFGNYGYTF
>TRBV28|TRBJ2-7|-
CASSLPSSYEQYF
>TRBV30|TRBJ2-7|-
CAWSVTGYEQYF
>TRBV19|TRBJ2-7|once
CASSISGLVYEQYF
>TRBV27|TRBJ2-7|once
CASPDRDDTYEQYF
>TRBV7-9|TRBJ2-3|-
CASSPVAAKDTQYF
>TRBV2|TRBJ2-1|-
CATLLAGGPSSYNEQFF
>TRBV13|TRBJ2-6|-
CASEGRGFGANVLTF